This record covers a single TCR beta chain. The data originate from a study of blood T cell repertoires in COVID-19. Study summary: Sources were T cells, B-cell-depleted T cells, or PBMCs; the material itself was cDNA or gDNA.

Germline values: CDR1 SGHDT, CDR2 YYEEEE. The CDR3 spans 17 residues. V lost 1 base and J 3 bases, leaving 20 bases between the germline ends. Under the authors' procedure: Amplified reference gene primers provided the basis for estimating nucleated cell counts. Assay used: immunoSEQ multiplex PCR; TCRdb lists only in-frame clones, some missing. The V and J calls and the clone size are those of that table, but D and trimming were determined from the DNA. The sample consists of about 200,000 clones, about 85% of them appearing once. Everyone who took part was roughly 18 to 95 years old, and they came from about two dozen US areas. Cohort placement rested on clinical history that participants reported themselves.

This TCR was recovered from a man aged 40-55 years who had recovered from COVID-19. The specimen sequenced was PBMCs or T cells enriched from blood (not recorded which). The chain links TRBV5-6 to TRBJ2-7, with a weak D call TRBD2 (6 bases). CDR3 region: CASSLPTIGTPNYEQYF. CDR3 in DNA: TGTGCCAGCAGCTTGCCGACAATCGGGACTCCAAACTACGAGCAGTACTTC.